Listed here are 25 T cell receptor beta chains from one sample, sequenced in a study of blood T cell repertoires in COVID-19. Clones were sequenced by immunoSEQ multiplex PCR, and TCRdb holds only the in-frame ones, with some missing. The sample carries 110,000 to 150,000 clones, about nine tenths recorded once. What was sequenced was peripheral blood. The receptors stem from a man in his fifties with active or convalescent COVID-19.

The V call is TRBV28, the J call TRBJ2-1; 12 positions match TRBD2. The CDR3 loop spans 19 amino acids. Looked up from germline, CDR1 is MDHEN and CDR2 is SYDVKM. V lost 4 bases, J lost 0 bases, and 10 bases stayed unmatched. The CDR3 coding sequence is TGTGCCAGCAGTTGGCCCCCCCCACTAGCGGGAGGCTCCTACAATGAGCAGTTCTTC. This sequence encodes CASSWPPPLAGGSYNEQFF.

The J gene is TRBJ2-7, the V gene TRBV25-1, with TRBD1 matching 9 bases. Looked up from germline, CDR1 is MGHDK and CDR2 is SYGVNS. The CDR3 has 14 residues. J gave up 7 bases and V 3 bases, and 7 bases lay outside the gene matches. CDR3 sequence reads: CASSDGTGHGEQYF. As DNA, the CDR3 is TGTGCCAGCAGTGACGGGACAGGGCACGGGGAGCAGTACTTC.

This clone was picked up one time. This chain links TRBV12-5 with TRBJ2-5; possibly TRBD1 for D (6 bases). Trimming shortened V by 3 bases and J by 9 bases, and 11 bases separated the two germline ends. CDR1 and CDR2 from the germline V gene are LGHNT and FRNRAP. CDR3 length: 12 amino acids. CDR3 protein: CASGFSEGAQYF. The CDR3 region has the DNA TGTGCTAGTGGTTTCTCCGAGGGGGCCCAGTACTTC.

CDR3 sequence reads: CASSAGEADTQYF. In nucleotides, the CDR3 is TGTGCCAGCTCTGCGGGAGAAGCAGATACGCAGTATTTT. The chain recombines TRBV2 with TRBJ2-3; TRBD2 matches 7 bases. From germline, CDR1 is SNHLY and CDR2 FYNNEI. The CDR3 sequence is 13 residues long. Trimming at V came to 8 bases and at J to 4 bases, leaving 6 bases not matched to a gene. Drawing the rest from reference TRBV2 and TRBJ2-3, the complete variable domain is EPEVTQTPSHQVTQMGQEVILRCVPISNHLYFYWYRQILGQKVEFLVSFYNNEISEKSEIFDDQFSVERPDGSNFTLKIRSTKLEDSAMYFCASSAGEADTQYFGPGTRLTVL.

The chain couples TRBV4-3 to TRBJ2-3; D gene unclear. The CDR3 consists of 14 residues. Germline loops: CDR1 LGHNA, CDR2 YSLEER. V lost 3 bases and J lost 1, with 8 bases in between. The CDR3: CASSQGTRTDTQYF. The CDR3 coding sequence is TGCGCCAGCAGCCAGGGCACACGCACAGATACGCAGTATTTT.

V gene TRBV6-2 or TRBV6-3 combines with J gene TRBJ1-4; the D is unclear. This CDR3 is 13 amino acids long. Germline V gives CDR1 MNHEY, CDR2 SVGEGT. The germline V and J ends were trimmed by 2 bases and 6 bases, with 7 bases remaining between them. The DNA of the CDR3 is TGTGCCAGCAGTTACCGGAGGGATGAAAAACTGTTTTTT. It encodes CASSYRRDEKLFF.

V is TRBV28 and J is TRBJ1-5, with 9 nucleotides matching TRBD1. With V trimmed by 3 bases and J by 7 bases, 13 bases remained unmatched. CDR1 is MDHEN and CDR2 is SYDVKM in the germline V gene. The CDR3 sequence is 17 residues long. Here the CDR3 reads CASSFTGTGYIVQPQHF. The CDR3, as DNA: TGTGCCAGCAGTTTCACCGGGACAGGGTACATTGTCCAGCCCCAGCATTTT.

This clone was counted a single time. The CDR3 sequence: CASSQSPPGLAGGPIGHEQYF. CDR3 DNA sequence: TGCGCCAGCAGCCAAAGCCCCCCCGGACTAGCGGGAGGGCCTATCGGCCACGAGCAGTACTTC. The V gene is TRBV4-1, the J gene TRBJ2-7; 15 nucleotides agree with TRBD2. V was clipped by 2 bases and J by 5 bases; unmatched bases: 19. The CDR3 runs to 21 residues. Per germline, CDR1 MGHRA and CDR2 YSYEKL.

The chain recombines TRBV11-1 with TRBJ2-7; 13 nucleotides agree with TRBD2. With 6 bases clipped from V and 3 bases from J, the junction kept 5 bases outside the gene matches. The CDR3 has 15 amino acids. CDR1 is SGHAT and CDR2 is FQDESV in the germline V gene (reference sequence). CDR3 in amino acids: CASRDRLAGGYEQYF. The DNA of the CDR3 is TGTGCCAGCAGAGATCGACTAGCGGGAGGCTACGAGCAGTACTTC.

This chain connects TRBV7-9 to TRBJ2-1; TRBD2 agrees at 10 bases. Per the germline V gene, CDR1 is SEHNR and CDR2 is FQNEAQ (reference sequence). The trim removed 5 bases at V and 9 bases at J, leaving 7 bases unmatched. The CDR3 has 14 residues. The CDR3 protein is CASSPSGRDGEQFF. For the CDR3, the DNA is TGTGCCAGCAGCCCTAGCGGGAGAGATGGTGAGCAGTTCTTC.

This clone was counted between two and nine times. The chain joins TRBV9 to TRBJ2-3; D possibly corresponds to TRBD2 (7 bases). The CDR3 extends over 16 amino acids. V was shortened by 5 bases and J by 2 bases, with 18 bases between the two germline ends. The V gene's germline CDR1 is SGDLS and CDR2 YYNGEE. The CDR3 nucleotides read TGTGCCAGCAGTCAAACAGGGCTAGCGGACACAGATACGCAGTATTTT. Its translation is CASSQTGLADTDTQYF.

This clone was seen more than once but under ten times. This chain connects TRBV2 to TRBJ1-4; D remains unclear. The CDR3 totals 15 residues. The V gene lost 6 bases and the J gene lost 0 bases, with 11 bases spanning the gap. Germline CDR1 reads SNHLY; CDR2 reads FYNNEI. DNA of the CDR3: TGTGCCAGCAGGCAAAGTCCGGCAACTAATGAAAAACTGTTTTTT. It codes for CASRQSPATNEKLFF.

CDR3 sequence (DNA): TGCGCCAGCAGCCAAGATCTTAAAGGAGGGGCCGGTAACTATGGCTACACCTTC. Protein sequence: CASSQDLKGGAGNYGYTF. The chain recombines TRBV4-3 with TRBJ1-2, with D tentatively TRBD1 (5 bases). The CDR3 length is 18 residues. The V end was cut by 0 bases, the J end by 1 base, with 18 bases between. CDR1 is LGHNA, CDR2 YSLEER, per germline.

The genes are TRBV5-8 and TRBJ1-2, with a weak D call TRBD1 (5 bases). The CDR3 consists of 14 residues. V was pared by 1 base and J by 0 bases, with 7 bases between. CDR1 is SGHTS and CDR2 is YDEGEE in the germline V gene. The CDR3 protein is CASSLTGANYGYTF. For the CDR3, the DNA is TGTGCCAGCAGCTTGACAGGAGCTAACTATGGCTACACCTTC.

This chain joins TRBV28 and TRBJ1-5; no firm D call. Germline-derived CDR1 and CDR2 are MDHEN and SYDVKM. Trimming pared 7 bases from V and 4 bases from J, leaving 11 bases between. The length of the CDR3 is 13 residues. This CDR3 reads CASITLRNQPQHF. CDR3 sequence (DNA): TGTGCCAGCATCACCTTGAGGAATCAGCCCCAGCATTTT. Drawing the rest from reference TRBV28 and TRBJ1-5, the complete variable domain is DVKVTQSSRYLVKRTGEKVFLECVQDMDHENMFWYRQDPGLGLRLIYFSYDVKMKEKGDIPEGYSVSREKKERFSLILESASTNQTSMYLCASITLRNQPQHFGDGTRLSIL.

The table lists this clone with a count of one. The chain links TRBV7-2 to TRBJ2-7; 7 bases match TRBD1. The trim removed 2 bases at V and 6 bases at J, leaving 1 base unmatched. Germline loops: CDR1 SGHTA, CDR2 FQGNSA. The CDR3 has 12 residues. The chain's CDR3 is CASSLTGVEQYF. In DNA form, the CDR3 reads TGTGCCAGCAGCTTAACAGGGGTCGAGCAGTACTTC.

Only a few counts were recorded for this clone. The chain uses TRBV9 and TRBJ1-3; weak D call: TRBD1 (5 bases). The CDR3 extends over 14 amino acids. Germline V CDR1 and CDR2: SGDLS, YYNGEE. V dropped 2 bases and J dropped 3 bases, with 9 bases sitting between them. CDR3 region: CASSVRAIGNTIYF. In DNA, the CDR3 is TGTGCCAGCAGCGTCAGGGCAATTGGAAACACCATATATTTT.

The V call is TRBV5-6, the J call TRBJ1-1; D is uncertain. This CDR3 spans 13 amino acids. The V and J ends lost 7 bases and 7 bases respectively, with 17 bases between them. The germline gives CDR1 SGHDT, CDR2 YYEEEE. The CDR3 sequence is CASGKVGGSEAFF. DNA for the CDR3: TGTGCCAGCGGGAAGGTCGGTGGGAGTGAAGCTTTCTTT.

V and J are TRBV24-1 and TRBJ2-3; TRBD2 matches 8 bases. The ends lost 5 bases at V and 2 bases at J; junction bases unmatched: 2. The length of the CDR3 is 14 residues. The V gene's germline CDR1 is KGHDR and CDR2 SFDVKD. Written as DNA, the CDR3 is TGTGCCACCAGTGTCGGGAGGGCCACAGATACGCAGTATTTT. Protein product: CATSVGRATDTQYF.

The chain links TRBV5-6 to TRBJ1-2; a possible D gene is TRBD1 (5 bases). Germline-derived CDR1 and CDR2 are SGHDT and YYEEEE. This CDR3 has 15 amino acids. V was shortened by 6 bases and J by 0 bases, with 15 bases between the two germline ends. The CDR3 nucleotides are TGTGCCAGCACCCGAAGGGGAAGCGCTAACTATGGCTACACCTTC. Its protein is CASTRRGSANYGYTF. Variable domain in full (rest from reference TRBV5-6 and TRBJ1-2): DAGVTQSPTHLIKTRGQQVTLRCSPKSGHDTVSWYQQALGQGPQFIFQYYEEEERQRGNFPDRFSGHQFPNYSSELNVNALLLGDSALYLCASTRRGSANYGYTFGSGTRLTVV.

The chain employs TRBV10-1 and TRBJ2-7, with 7 bases identical to TRBD1. The V gene's germline CDR1 is WNHNN and CDR2 SYGVQD (reference sequence). The CDR3 contains 16 residues. With 6 bases clipped from V and 6 bases from J, the junction kept 17 bases outside the gene matches. CDR3 residues: CASSPDAGTVTPEQYF. The CDR3 region has the DNA TGCGCCAGCAGCCCTGACGCCGGGACAGTAACCCCCGAGCAGTACTTC.

This chain uses TRBV5-4 with TRBJ1-2; D is unresolved. The CDR3 loop spans 12 amino acids. The V end lost 0 bases, the J end lost 4 bases, and 4 bases lay between the germline ends. Germline V gene data show CDR1 as SGHNT and CDR2 as YYREEE (reference sequence). The DNA of the CDR3 is TGTGCCAGCAGCTTGGACGGCTATGGCTACACCTTC. Encoded protein: CASSLDGYGYTF.

V and J are TRBV24-1 and TRBJ2-6; the D is unclear. The V end lost 0 bases, the J end lost 0 bases, and 8 bases lay between the germline ends. This CDR3 has 17 amino acids. Germline-derived CDR1 and CDR2 are KGHDR and SFDVKD. The CDR3 spells CATSDLPPSSGANVLTF. CDR3 bases: TGTGCCACCAGTGATTTGCCCCCGTCCTCTGGGGCCAACGTCCTGACTTTC.

The rearrangement links TRBV14 to TRBJ2-1; 13 nucleotides agree with TRBD2. J lost 5 bases, V lost 3 bases, and 1 base had no gene match. The length of the CDR3 is 15 residues. Looked up from germline, CDR1 is SGHDN and CDR2 is FVKESK. CDR3: CASSQGLAGHNEQFF. Written as DNA, the CDR3 is TGTGCCAGCAGCCAGGGACTAGCGGGACACAATGAGCAGTTCTTC.

The V gene is TRBV3-1 (or the pseudogene TRBV3-2), the J gene TRBJ2-2; 9 bases map to TRBD2. The germline CDR1 and CDR2 sequences are LGHDT and YNNKEL (reference sequence). V trimming: 1 base; J trimming: 1 base; junction bases outside the gene matches: 7. The length of the CDR3 is 18 residues. The CDR3 here is CASSQAFGGRGNTGELFF. Written as DNA, the CDR3 is TGTGCCAGCAGCCAAGCATTCGGCGGGAGGGGGAACACCGGGGAGCTGTTTTTT.